The entry that follows covers one T cell receptor (beta chain) sequence. Its cognate antigen is unknown. For the second PCR, which ran for roughly 7 to 11 cycles, a sample-barcoded 5' primer and a J-beta primer mix were used. MiXCR, applied by TCRdb to the 5' RACE reads, yields one record per CDR3 protein. Here the sample spans around 990,000 distinct CDR3 sequences, approximately 38% being singletons. This sample stems from a study of blood T cells in healthy people across ages. Study information: Per two T cells, about one barcoded beta molecule was captured through template switching.

Overall study results and limits: Considered underestimates were the diversity estimates obtained from one million T cells. PBMCs that were unsorted prevented a conclusive naive versus antigen-experienced comparison.

This TCR was sampled from a man younger than 35 in good health. The sample consisted of blood.

As DNA, the CDR3 is TGTGCCAGCAGCTTAGGAGTGGAAAATGAGCAGTTCTTC. Its translation: CASSLGVENEQFF. V is TRBV7-2 and J is TRBJ2-1; D uncertain. This CDR3 is built from 13 residues. Germline loops: CDR1 SGHTA, CDR2 FQGNSA. Trimming took off 1 base at V and 7 bases at J, with 8 bases between the two ends. The entire variable domain, with the rest obtained from reference TRBV7-2 and TRBJ2-1, is as follows: GAGVSQSPSNKVTEKGKDVELRCDPISGHTALYWYRQSLGQGLEFLIYFQGNSAPDKSGLPSDRFSAERTGGSVSTLTIQRTQQEDSAVYLCASSLGVENEQFFGPGTRLTVL.